Presented here are 13 T cell receptor beta chains from one specimen sequenced in a study of blood T cell repertoires in COVID-19. Profiled with immunoSEQ multiplex PCR; TCRdb holds only in-frame clones, not every one. Among 150,000 or so clones listed, almost 85% were seen once. Sequenced material: peripheral blood. The receptors here all came from a human donor with acute or convalescent COVID-19. The donor label of this sample is uncertain.

V is TRBV30 and J is TRBJ2-5, with D possibly being TRBD2 (6 bases). This CDR3 comprises 15 residues. Germline V lookup: CDR1 GTSNPN, CDR2 SVGIG (reference sequence). Between the trimmed V and J ends, which lost 0 bases and 5 bases, there was a span of 16 bases. Here the CDR3 DNA reads TGTGCCTGGAGTGTAGGTTGGGACTCCGAGGAGACCCAGTACTTC. It yields the protein CAWSVGWDSEETQYF.

The chain is built from TRBV20-1 and TRBJ2-7, with D possibly TRBD1 on 6 matching bases. The CDR3 length is 13 residues. Germline V gene lookup returns CDR1 DFQATT and CDR2 SNEGSKA (reference sequence). Between the trimmed V and J ends, which lost 3 bases and 10 bases, there was a span of 19 bases. CDR3 nucleotides: TGCAGTGCTAGTCAGGGGATGGCGAGGGGACAGTACTTC. It codes for CSASQGMARGQYF.

The rearrangement uses TRBV19 and TRBJ1-4; 8 nucleotides agree with TRBD1. The V and J ends lost 4 bases and 8 bases, in that order; junction bases with no gene match: 9. CDR1 LNHDA and CDR2 SQIVND come from the germline V gene (reference sequence). The CDR3 runs to 15 residues. The CDR3 sequence is CASSTPGTGGEKLFF. CDR3 bases: TGTGCCAGTAGTACCCCCGGGACAGGAGGAGAAAAACTGTTTTTT. The whole variable domain, filled in from reference TRBV19 and TRBJ1-4, reads DGGITQSPKYLFRKEGQNVTLSCEQNLNHDAMYWYRQDPGQGLRLIYYSQIVNDFQKGDIAEGYSVSREKKESFPLTVTSAQKNPTAFYLCASSTPGTGGEKLFFGSGTQLSVL.

The chain joins TRBV29-1 to TRBJ2-2; D unclear. The germline gives CDR1 SQVTM, CDR2 ANQGSEA. The length of the CDR3 is 12 residues. V was cut by 3 bases and J by 7 bases, with 9 bases left in between. CDR3 nucleotides: TGCAGCGTTGATCCCGGTGGCGGGGAGCTGTTTTTT. Amino acid sequence: CSVDPGGGELFF.

V is TRBV13 and J is TRBJ2-3, with 11 nucleotides matching TRBD1. The V and J ends lost 5 bases and 3 bases, in that order; junction bases with no gene match: 7. Looked up from germline, CDR1 is PRHDT and CDR2 is FYEKMQ (reference sequence). The CDR3 runs 16 residues. The CDR3 here is CASSPPGTGGTDTQYF. CDR3 in DNA: TGTGCCAGCAGCCCCCCCGGGACAGGGGGGACAGATACGCAGTATTTT.

As for this clone: Since the CDR3 does not end with the conserved phenylalanine or tryptophan, this likely comes from a read error. The chain combines TRBV3-1 (or the pseudogene TRBV3-2) with TRBJ1-2; 7 nucleotides align to TRBD1. CDR3 length equals 14 residues. Germline-derived CDR1 and CDR2 are LGHDT and YNNKEL (reference sequence). With 2 bases clipped from V and 5 bases from J, the junction kept 5 bases outside the gene matches. In DNA, the CDR3 is TGTGCCAGCAGCCAACAGGGGGTTAGTTATGGCTACACCCTC. This gives the protein CASSQQGVSYGYTL.

This chain links TRBV9 with TRBJ1-2, with D perhaps TRBD1 (5 bases). The CDR3 spans 16 residues. V dropped 0 bases and J dropped 0 bases, with 12 bases sitting between them. Germline CDR1 reads SGDLS; CDR2 reads YYNGEE. The CDR3 DNA sequence: TGTGCCAGCAGCGTAGGGGTGGGGGGAGCTAACTATGGCTACACCTTC. Its protein product is CASSVGVGGANYGYTF.

This clone was detected only a few times. The V and J genes are TRBV7-2 and TRBJ2-5; D possibly corresponds to TRBD2 (7 bases). CDR3 length: 19 residues. Per the germline V gene, CDR1 is SGHTA and CDR2 is FQGNSA. Trimming shortened V by 5 bases and J by 0 bases, and 25 bases separated the two germline ends. DNA of the CDR3: TGTGCCAGCAGCCCCCAGGCTCGGGCGGGGGCCCATTACCAAGAGACCCAGTACTTC. It specifies CASSPQARAGAHYQETQYF. Filled out from reference TRBV7-2 and TRBJ2-5, the complete variable domain reads GAGVSQSPSNKVTEKGKDVELRCDPISGHTALYWYRQSLGQGLEFLIYFQGNSAPDKSGLPSDRFSAERTGGSVSTLTIQRTQQEDSAVYLCASSPQARAGAHYQETQYFGPGTRLLVL.

This chain links TRBV23-1 with TRBJ1-2; the match to TRBD1 covers 7 bases. TRBV23-1 is assigned to the ORF class and has an uncertain function. J lost 2 bases, V lost 2 bases, and 5 bases had no gene match. The CDR3 runs 15 residues. The CDR3 here is CASSQKYRGNYGYTF. CDR3 DNA: TGCGCCAGCAGTCAAAAGTACAGGGGAAACTATGGCTACACCTTC.

V gene TRBV2 combines with J gene TRBJ1-2; possibly TRBD1 for D (5 bases). Trimming left V 11 bases short and J 2 bases short, with 27 bases between. CDR3 length equals 17 residues. CDR1 SNHLY and CDR2 FYNNEI come from the germline V gene. In DNA form, the CDR3 reads TGTGCCTTCACTCAAGGGGCAGATTACTCCCCCAACTATGGCTACACCTTC. Translating it yields CAFTQGADYSPNYGYTF.

The rearrangement joins TRBV7-2 to TRBJ2-1; D may be TRBD2 (5 bases). This CDR3 contains 13 residues. Germline lookup yields CDR1 SGHTA and CDR2 FQGNSA. The V end lost 5 bases, the J end lost 6 bases, and 11 bases lay between the germline ends. CDR3 in DNA: TGTGCCAGCAGCCTCCTCGGGGTCAATGAGCAGTTCTTC. The encoded protein is CASSLLGVNEQFF.

This chain joins TRBV11-3 and TRBJ2-7; D unresolved. V was pared by 0 bases and J by 5 bases, with 11 bases between. The CDR3 has 14 residues. Germline V gene lookup returns CDR1 SGHNT and CDR2 YENEEA. CDR3 sequence: CASSLDGSQDEQYF. The CDR3 nucleotides are TGTGCCAGCAGCTTAGATGGGTCCCAGGACGAGCAGTACTTC.

This rearrangement joins TRBV5-1 to TRBJ2-7; 12 nucleotides agree with TRBD2. Looked up from germline, CDR1 is SGHRS and CDR2 is YFSETQ. Trimming cost V 0 bases and J 8 bases; bases outside gene matches: 3. This CDR3 is built from 14 residues. The CDR3 DNA follows: TGCGCCAGCAGCTTGGGGACTAGCGGGGCGAAGCAGTACTTC. This codes for CASSLGTSGAKQYF. The whole variable domain, filled in from reference TRBV5-1 and TRBJ2-7, reads KAGVTQTPRYLIKTRGQQVTLSCSPISGHRSVSWYQQTPGQGLQFLFEYFSETQRNKGNFPGRFSGRQFSNSRSEMNVSTLELGDSALYLCASSLGTSGAKQYFGPGTRLTVT.